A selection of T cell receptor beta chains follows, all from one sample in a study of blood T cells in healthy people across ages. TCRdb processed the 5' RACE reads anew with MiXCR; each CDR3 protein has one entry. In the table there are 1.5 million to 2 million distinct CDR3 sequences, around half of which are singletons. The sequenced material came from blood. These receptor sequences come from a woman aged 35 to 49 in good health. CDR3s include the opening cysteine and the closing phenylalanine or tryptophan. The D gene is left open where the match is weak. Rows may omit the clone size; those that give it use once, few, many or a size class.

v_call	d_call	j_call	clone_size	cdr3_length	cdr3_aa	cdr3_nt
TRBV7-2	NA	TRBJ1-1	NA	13	CASSFRVETEAFF	TGTGCCAGCAGCTTCAGGGTAGAGACTGAAGCTTTCTTT
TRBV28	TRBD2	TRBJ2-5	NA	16	CASIKGRAGNQETQYF	TGTGCCAGCATCAAGGGACGAGCGGGGAATCAAGAGACCCAGTACTTC
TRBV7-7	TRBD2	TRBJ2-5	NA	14	CVSSGGLGQETQYF	TGTGTCTCATCGGGAGGGCTTGGACAAGAGACCCAGTACTTC
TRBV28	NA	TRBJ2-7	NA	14	CASTARDKPYEQYF	TGTGCCAGCACCGCTAGGGACAAACCCTACGAGCAGTACTTC
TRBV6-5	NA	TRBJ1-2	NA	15	CASSPLGDANYGYTF	TGTGCCAGCAGTCCTCTGGGTGATGCTAACTATGGCTACACCTTC
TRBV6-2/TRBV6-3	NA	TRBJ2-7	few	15	CASSYSREGNYEQYF	TGTGCCAGCAGTTACTCGAGAGAGGGGAACTACGAGCAGTACTTC
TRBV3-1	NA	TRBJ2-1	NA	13	CAGSQGGPGEQFF	TGTGCCGGCAGCCAGGGGGGGCCGGGTGAGCAGTTCTTC
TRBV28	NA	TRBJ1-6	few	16	CASSSVRDVNLSPLHF	TGTGCCAGCAGCTCAGTGAGGGATGTGAACCTTTCACCCCTCCACTTT
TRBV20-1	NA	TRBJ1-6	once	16	CSARAGQSSSNSPLHF	TGCAGTGCTAGGGCTGGACAGAGCTCCTCTAATTCACCCCTCCACTTT
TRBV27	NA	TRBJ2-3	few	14	CASSLDTLTDTQYF	TGTGCCAGCAGTTTAGACACCCTCACAGATACGCAGTATTTT
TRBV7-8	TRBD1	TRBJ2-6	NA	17	CASSHGQGLSGANVLTF	TGTGCCAGCAGCCACGGACAGGGACTCTCTGGGGCCAACGTCCTGACTTTC